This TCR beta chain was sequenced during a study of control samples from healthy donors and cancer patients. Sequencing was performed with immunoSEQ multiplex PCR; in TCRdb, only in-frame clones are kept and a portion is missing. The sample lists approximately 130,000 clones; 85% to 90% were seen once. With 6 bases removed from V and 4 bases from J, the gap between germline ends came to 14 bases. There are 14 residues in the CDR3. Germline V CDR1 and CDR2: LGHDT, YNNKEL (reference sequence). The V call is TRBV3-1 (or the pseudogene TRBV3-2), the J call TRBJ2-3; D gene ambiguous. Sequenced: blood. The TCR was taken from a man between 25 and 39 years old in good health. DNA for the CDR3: TGTGCCAGCAGGTGGCGTGGGTTGGCAGATACGCAGTATTTT. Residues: CASRWRGLADTQYF.